What follows are 29 T cell receptor beta chains derived from one specimen sequenced in a study of CD8 T cells in Susac syndrome. After extraction with the RNeasy kit, roughly 0.45 to 1 ug of the RNA was reverse transcribed using random hexamers. TCRdb ran MiXCR on the immunoSEQ multiplex PCR reads and lists one entry per CDR3 protein. The data hold 75,000 to 95,000 distinct CDR3 sequences, with 95% observed a single time. Source material: CD8+ T cells from PBMCs. Receptor source: a human donor with Susac syndrome.

The chain employs TRBV5-1 and TRBJ2-1; weak D call: TRBD1 (6 bases). Germline CDR1 reads SGHRS; CDR2 reads YFSETQ. Trimming cost V 4 bases and J 4 bases, with 12 bases left between them. The CDR3 is made up of 14 amino acids. The CDR3 loop is CASSKQGPYNEQFF. The CDR3 coding sequence is TGCGCCAGCAGCAAACAGGGACCTTACAATGAGCAGTTCTTC.

V and J are TRBV2 and TRBJ2-7; 9 nucleotides match TRBD1. The CDR3 loop spans 13 amino acids. Trimming removed 6 bases from V and 2 bases from J; junction bases left unmatched: 2. Germline values: CDR1 SNHLY, CDR2 FYNNEI. The CDR3 protein is CASRDRGAYEQYF. CDR3 coding DNA: TGTGCCAGCAGGGACAGGGGTGCCTACGAGCAGTACTTC. Full variable domain (missing parts from reference TRBV2 and TRBJ2-7): EPEVTQTPSHQVTQMGQEVILRCVPISNHLYFYWYRQILGQKVEFLVSFYNNEISEKSEIFDDQFSVERPDGSNFTLKIRSTKLEDSAMYFCASRDRGAYEQYFGPGTRLTVT.

This chain uses TRBV7-9 with TRBJ1-2, with D tentatively TRBD1 (5 bases). The length of the CDR3 is 13 residues. The germline V and J ends were trimmed by 1 base and 8 bases, with 11 bases remaining between them. Germline CDR1 reads SEHNR; CDR2 reads FQNEAQ (reference sequence). Written as DNA, the CDR3 is TGTGCCAGCAGCTTAGAAGGGGCTTGGGGCTACACCTTC. Translation gives CASSLEGAWGYTF.

The chain joins TRBV20-1 to TRBJ1-2; D remains unclear. Per the germline V gene, CDR1 is DFQATT and CDR2 is SNEGSKA (reference sequence). The CDR3 has 15 amino acids. V lost 5 bases and J lost 5, with 21 bases in between. The CDR3 sequence is CSAPRWTALGYGYTF. CDR3 bases: TGCAGTGCTCCAAGGTGGACTGCCTTGGGGTATGGCTACACCTTC.

This rearrangement joins TRBV5-4 to TRBJ2-7; TRBD2 might be the D (6 bases). The CDR3 extends over 15 amino acids. Germline-derived CDR1 and CDR2 are SGHNT and YYREEE (reference sequence). V lost 0 bases and J lost 7, with 17 bases in between. This chain's CDR3 is CASSLGPGERLEQYF. The CDR3 bases are TGTGCCAGCAGCTTGGGCCCGGGAGAGAGGCTGGAGCAGTACTTC.

The chain carries TRBV18 and TRBJ1-5; D gene ambiguous. CDR1 KGHSH and CDR2 LQKENI come from the germline V gene. The CDR3 has 14 amino acids. V dropped 5 bases and J dropped 3 bases, with 11 bases sitting between them. The CDR3, as DNA: TGTGCCAGCTCAGAAGACCCTGCCAATCAGCCCCAGCATTTT. Its protein product is CASSEDPANQPQHF.

The V gene is TRBV14, the J gene TRBJ2-3, with D unclear. The CDR3 is made up of 14 amino acids. V lost 2 bases to trimming and J lost 4 bases, with 10 bases between them. Germline CDR1 reads SGHDN; CDR2 reads FVKESK. CDR3 residues: CASSQLASPDTQYF. In nucleotides, the CDR3 is TGTGCCAGCAGCCAATTGGCGAGCCCAGATACGCAGTATTTT.

The chain combines TRBV19 with TRBJ2-1; TRBD2 aligns across 10 bases. Germline CDR1 is LNHDA and CDR2 is SQIVND (reference sequence). This CDR3 contains 15 residues. The V gene end was trimmed by 8 bases and the J gene end by 2 bases; junction bases not matched to a gene: 6. The CDR3 coding sequence is TGTGCCAGTGAACCTCTAGCGGGAGCCTACAATGAGCAGTTCTTC. It codes for CASEPLAGAYNEQFF.

The rearrangement uses TRBV6-5 and TRBJ2-5, with 7 bases that match TRBD1. CDR1 is MNHEY and CDR2 is SVGAGI in the germline V gene. The CDR3 is 17 residues long. The V and J ends lost 0 bases and 1 base, in that order; junction bases with no gene match: 8. This chain's CDR3 is CASSYSPAQGPQETQYF. The DNA of the CDR3 is TGTGCCAGCAGTTACTCACCAGCACAGGGGCCCCAAGAGACCCAGTACTTC.

The chain uses TRBV24-1 and TRBJ2-6; D uncertain. Germline V gene lookup returns CDR1 KGHDR and CDR2 SFDVKD. The CDR3 extends over 16 amino acids. The V and J ends lost 4 bases and 2 bases respectively, with 11 bases between them. Here the CDR3 DNA reads TGTGCCACCAGTGAGTACAGTACCGCTGGGGCCAACGTCCTGACTTTC. Translation: CATSEYSTAGANVLTF.

The V and J genes are TRBV4-3 and TRBJ2-1, with D unclear. The CDR3 is 13 amino acids. Germline CDR1 reads LGHNA; CDR2 reads YSLEER. The V end was cut by 1 base, the J end by 7 bases, with 8 bases between. The CDR3 DNA reads TGCGCCAGCAGCCAAGTACGTGAGAATGAGCAGTTCTTC. This gives the protein CASSQVRENEQFF.

The genes are TRBV5-6 and TRBJ2-5; TRBD1 matches 7 bases. V dropped 7 bases and J dropped 2; count of bases not matched to a gene: 11. The CDR3 covers 15 residues. Germline V gene data show CDR1 as SGHDT and CDR2 as YYEEEE. CDR3 residues: CASVWTGEVQETQYF. CDR3 nucleotides: TGTGCCAGCGTTTGGACAGGCGAGGTACAAGAGACCCAGTACTTC.

The J gene is TRBJ2-3, the V gene TRBV29-1; D might be TRBD1 or TRBD2, each matching 7 bases. The germline V gene has CDR1 SQVTM and CDR2 ANQGSEA. Trimming took off 1 base at V and 5 bases at J, with 31 bases between the two ends. This CDR3 is built from 20 residues. As DNA, the CDR3 is TGCAGCGTTGAAGGAGTGGAGCGGACAGGAGAACGGCGGGAGATAGATACGCAGTATTTT. It is translated as CSVEGVERTGERREIDTQYF.

The chain combines TRBV12-3 or TRBV12-4 with TRBJ2-7; TRBD1 agrees at 7 bases. This CDR3 contains 14 residues. Unmatched junction bases numbered 6, after V lost 1 base and J lost 6 bases. CDR3 nucleotide sequence: TGTGCCAGCAGTTTAGACCTATGGACAGGCGAGCAGTACTTC. As protein: CASSLDLWTGEQYF.

The gene calls are TRBV2 and TRBJ1-2; 7 nucleotides line up with TRBD1. J was trimmed by 4 bases and V by 6 bases; bases with no gene match: 8. Germline assignment: CDR1 SNHLY and CDR2 FYNNEI. The CDR3 is 14 amino acids. The CDR3 loop is CASSDRDGGYGYTF. In nucleotides, the CDR3 is TGTGCCAGCAGCGACAGGGATGGAGGCTATGGCTACACCTTC.

V and J are TRBV11-2 and TRBJ2-1; D not resolved. Germline loops: CDR1 SGHAT, CDR2 FQNNGV. This CDR3 comprises 14 residues. V was clipped by 3 bases and J by 1 base, with 7 bases between them. The CDR3 sequence is CASSLADSYNEQFF. CDR3 in DNA: TGTGCCAGCAGCTTGGCGGATTCCTACAATGAGCAGTTCTTC.

The chain employs TRBV4-3 and TRBJ2-5, with 7 bases matching TRBD2. The V segment lost 0 bases and the J segment 3 bases; nucleotides outside the gene matches: 4. Germline lookup yields CDR1 LGHNA and CDR2 YSLEER. This CDR3 has 15 amino acids. This CDR3 reads CASSQEWLAEETQYF. The CDR3, as DNA: TGCGCCAGCAGCCAAGAGTGGCTAGCGGAAGAGACCCAGTACTTC.

The V call is TRBV4-1, the J call TRBJ2-4; TRBD2 matches 11 bases. V lost 1 base, J lost 8 bases, and 7 bases stayed unmatched. Germline lookup yields CDR1 MGHRA and CDR2 YSYEKL. CDR3 length equals 16 residues. The CDR3 reads CASSQGLAGSRDIQYF. DNA of the CDR3: TGCGCCAGCAGCCAAGGACTAGCGGGATCCAGGGACATTCAGTACTTC.

The genes are TRBV30 and TRBJ2-2; maybe TRBD2 (6 bases). Germline CDR1 reads GTSNPN; CDR2 reads SVGIG (reference sequence). V was shortened by 2 bases and J by 5 bases, with 6 bases between the two germline ends. The length of the CDR3 is 12 residues. The DNA of the CDR3 is TGTGCCTGGAGTCTAGCGACCGGGGAGCTGTTTTTT. Protein product: CAWSLATGELFF.

V is TRBV7-2 and J is TRBJ2-1; perhaps TRBD1 as D (5 bases). Between the trimmed V and J ends, which lost 4 bases and 7 bases, there was a span of 17 bases. CDR3 length: 15 residues. Germline V gives CDR1 SGHTA, CDR2 FQGNSA. The CDR3 nucleotides are TGTGCCAGCAGCTGGCAGGGCTCCAGACGTAATGAGCAGTTCTTC. Translation gives CASSWQGSRRNEQFF.

The chain uses TRBV4-1 and TRBJ2-1; D remains ambiguous. The CDR3 is 15 residues long. Germline V gene lookup returns CDR1 MGHRA and CDR2 YSYEKL. V lost 1 base and J 2 bases, leaving 9 bases between the germline ends. The CDR3 sequence is CASSQVPGTYNEQFF. The CDR3 nucleotides read TGCGCCAGCAGCCAAGTGCCGGGCACCTACAATGAGCAGTTCTTC.

The chain combines TRBV4-3 with TRBJ2-5; 11 bases are a match to TRBD2. The V gene's germline CDR1 is LGHNA and CDR2 YSLEER. The length of the CDR3 is 17 residues. Trimming cost V 4 bases and J 5 bases; bases outside gene matches: 12. CDR3 protein: CASSPSVLAGGSETQYF. CDR3 sequence (DNA): TGCGCCAGCAGCCCGAGCGTGCTAGCGGGAGGCTCGGAGACCCAGTACTTC.

DNA of the CDR3: TGTGCCAGCAGCCCTGGTGGACGGGAGCAGTACTTC. Residues: CASSPGGREQYF. The chain has TRBV13 and TRBJ2-7; unclear D gene. Germline CDR1 is PRHDT and CDR2 is FYEKMQ (reference sequence). The CDR3 is 12 amino acids. The V and J ends lost 5 bases and 7 bases respectively, with 12 bases between them.

The chain has TRBV5-1 and TRBJ2-3; TRBD1 matches at 7 bases. The CDR3 extends over 15 amino acids. V lost 3 bases, J lost 5 bases, and 9 bases stayed unmatched. CDR1 SGHRS and CDR2 YFSETQ come from the germline V gene. The CDR3 nucleotides are TGCGCCAGCAGCTCTGACAGGGACCGGGGAGATACGCAGTATTTT. Its translation: CASSSDRDRGDTQYF.

The CDR3 is CSVYVQPTGGTTSGWDTQYF. CDR3 sequence (DNA): TGCAGCGTTTACGTTCAACCGACAGGGGGCACGACTTCCGGTTGGGATACGCAGTATTTT. The chain is built from TRBV29-1 and TRBJ2-3; 10 bases map to TRBD1. V lost 5 bases, J lost 6 bases, and 26 bases stayed unmatched. The germline gives CDR1 SQVTM, CDR2 ANQGSEA. This CDR3 has 20 amino acids.

The chain links TRBV6-6 to TRBJ2-1; TRBD2 is a possible D gene (6 bases). The ends were cut back, 1 base at V and 4 bases at J, with 11 bases in the middle. This CDR3 is built from 15 residues. CDR1 is MNHNY, CDR2 SVGAGI, per germline (reference sequence). CDR3 residues: CASSYFPSEYNEQFF. Written as DNA, the CDR3 is TGTGCCAGCAGTTACTTTCCTAGCGAATACAATGAGCAGTTCTTC.

The J gene is TRBJ2-7, the V gene TRBV5-6; D uncertain. Trimming left V 2 bases short and J 5 bases short, with 8 bases between. Germline assignment: CDR1 SGHDT and CDR2 YYEEEE. This CDR3 has 12 residues. This CDR3 is CASSFGTNEQYF. CDR3 nucleotides: TGTGCCAGCAGCTTTGGAACCAACGAGCAGTACTTC.

The genes are TRBV24-1 and TRBJ1-2; D call uncertain. Germline V lookup: CDR1 KGHDR, CDR2 SFDVKD. CDR3 size: 12 residues. V was pared by 8 bases and J by 12 bases, with 18 bases between. The CDR3 DNA reads TGTGCCACCAAACGGGCAGCGCCGGCTAACACCTTC. It translates to CATKRAAPANTF.

In its sample, this clonotype was seen a few times. The chain has TRBV11-2 and TRBJ1-4, with D unclear. Germline-derived CDR1 and CDR2 are SGHAT and FQNNGV. V gave up 1 base and J gave up 7 bases, with 4 bases separating them. The CDR3 length is 12 residues. The CDR3 coding sequence is TGTGCCAGCAGCTTAGGGGGTGAAAAACTGTTTTTT. Translation gives CASSLGGEKLFF.